Below, one T cell receptor beta chain is given with its context. Its antigen is currently unknown. Analysis merged second doses at about 4 or about 12 weeks. Profiling relied on immunoSEQ multiplex PCR, and the TCRdb table lists in-frame clones only, not all of them. The sample has 150,000 to 250,000 clones, approximately 93% seen once. Germline assignment: CDR1 SGHAT and CDR2 FQNNGV. The V end lost 0 bases, the J end lost 0 bases, and 20 bases lay between the germline ends. The CDR3 is 19 residues long. This entry comes from a study of T cell responses to AZD1222 COVID-19 vaccine. General study points: Donors were largely white British and mainly female; clonal diversity was possibly underestimated.

The chain joins TRBV11-2 to TRBJ1-2; D possibly corresponds to TRBD1 (5 bases). The input for sequencing was peripheral blood, taken 28 days after the second AZD1222 dose. This receptor was identified in an adult who received the AZD1222 COVID-19 vaccine. The CDR3: CASSLDEGMWQPPNYGYTF. The CDR3 coding sequence is TGTGCCAGCAGCTTAGATGAGGGGATGTGGCAACCTCCTAACTATGGCTACACCTTC.